A few counts support the clone carrying this T cell receptor (beta chain). This specimen comes from a study of identical twins. TCRdb redid the calling of the 5' RACE reads with MiXCR, one entry per CDR3 protein. The repertoire consists of over 200,000 distinct CDR3 sequences, with 6.5% to 8% occurring once and the leading ten covering about 15%. The junction had 8 bases not matched to a gene; V was cut back by 5 bases and J by 8 bases. This CDR3 spans 15 amino acids. Germline CDR1 DFQATT, CDR2 SNEGSKA (reference sequence). The same data also went into a second study, on T cells expressing NK-cell markers. From that report: Topping the CD3+CD56-NKG2C+ fraction as well were these clonotypes, in several donors.

What was sequenced was CD8+ T cells sorted from blood. The chain has TRBV20-1 and TRBJ2-1; TRBD2 aligns across 14 bases. This sequence originates from a woman younger than 30 in good health. CDR3 residues: CSADEGTSGSDEQFF. The DNA for the CDR3 is TGCAGTGCTGATGAGGGGACTAGCGGGAGTGATGAGCAGTTCTTC.